Below are 32 T cell receptor beta chains sequenced from a single sample in a study of identical twins. TCRdb ran MiXCR on the 5' RACE reads and lists one entry per CDR3 protein. Of roughly 770,000 distinct CDR3 sequences listed, about 20% are singletons. This sample was shared with a second study, whose subject was T cells expressing NK-cell markers.

Sequenced input: PBMCs. The receptors come from a woman aged 18-35 years in good health.

V gene TRBV12-3 or TRBV12-4 combines with J gene TRBJ1-1; the D is unclear. V lost 3 bases and J lost 4, with 12 bases in between. The CDR3 loop spans 14 amino acids. The chain's CDR3 is CASSFLTRRTEAFF. CDR3 bases: TGTGCCAGCAGTTTTTTAACGAGGCGCACTGAAGCTTTCTTT.

This clonotype was seen a handful of times. DNA of the CDR3: TGCAGTGCGCAGAACCAAGAGACCCAGTACTTC. This gives the protein CSAQNQETQYF. This rearrangement joins TRBV20-1 to TRBJ2-5, with D unclear. Germline V gene data show CDR1 as DFQATT and CDR2 as SNEGSKA (reference sequence). Trimming stripped 6 bases from V and 0 bases from J, with 5 bases between. The CDR3 sequence is 11 residues long.

The CDR3 DNA follows: TGCAGTGCTAGGACAGGGCTCCTCTATGGCTACACCTTC. Its protein is CSARTGLLYGYTF. The chain recombines TRBV20-1 with TRBJ1-2; 7 nucleotides line up with TRBD1. Germline CDR1 and CDR2: DFQATT and SNEGSKA (reference sequence). Trimming at V came to 3 bases and at J to 4 bases, leaving 5 bases not matched to a gene. The CDR3 is 13 residues long.

This clonotype was detected a few times. This rearrangement joins TRBV7-9 to TRBJ1-1; TRBD1 aligns across 7 bases. V trimming: 4 bases; J trimming: 11 bases; junction bases outside the gene matches: 7. Germline-derived CDR1 and CDR2 are SEHNR and FQNEAQ (reference sequence). The CDR3 covers 12 residues. CDR3 sequence (DNA): TGTGCCAGCAGCTCCCAGGGGGGTCGGGCTTTCTTT. Protein: CASSSQGGRAFF.

This clonotype was counted only a few times. The chain recombines TRBV15 with TRBJ2-6; 9 bases map to TRBD1. The CDR3 loop spans 15 amino acids. Germline loops: CDR1 LNHNV, CDR2 YYDKDF (reference sequence). J was trimmed by 0 bases and V by 8 bases; bases with no gene match: 2. The CDR3 sequence: CATSTGGSGANVLTF. The CDR3 DNA sequence: TGTGCCACCTCGACAGGGGGCTCTGGGGCCAACGTCCTGACTTTC.

The chain recombines TRBV12-3 or TRBV12-4 with TRBJ1-1, with D possibly matching TRBD1 (5 bases). The CDR3 contains 14 residues. The germline V and J ends were trimmed by 2 bases and 6 bases, with 13 bases remaining between them. For the CDR3, the DNA is TGTGCCAGCAGTTTATGGGGCACATCCGCTGAAGCTTTCTTT. This gives the protein CASSLWGTSAEAFF.

This clonotype was seen once. The V call is TRBV15, the J call TRBJ2-7; D remains unclear. The CDR3 runs to 14 residues. V dropped 3 bases and J dropped 2 bases, with 11 bases sitting between them. The germline gives CDR1 LNHNV, CDR2 YYDKDF (reference sequence). CDR3 protein: CATSRLVGTYEQYF. The CDR3 DNA sequence: TGTGCCACCAGCAGGTTAGTCGGTACCTACGAGCAGTACTTC.

A few counts support this clonotype. V is TRBV20-1 and J is TRBJ2-1; 14 bases align to TRBD2. With 5 bases clipped from V and 7 bases from J, the junction kept 4 bases outside the gene matches. The CDR3 runs 14 residues. Germline CDR1 is DFQATT and CDR2 is SNEGSKA (reference sequence). The CDR3: CSAPRTSGRNEQFF. As DNA, the CDR3 is TGCAGTGCTCCCCGGACTAGCGGGAGGAATGAGCAGTTCTTC.

As concerns this clonotype: A much larger clone is a single base away; this may be a read error. For the CDR3, the DNA is TGCAGTCCCATCCAGGGGAGGTTCACAGAAACGCAGTATTTT. Its protein is CSPIQGRFTETQYF. V and J are TRBV20-1 and TRBJ2-3, with D perhaps given as TRBD1 or TRBD2 (6 bases each). The CDR3 is 14 residues long. Per the germline V gene, CDR1 is DFQATT and CDR2 is SNEGSKA (reference sequence).

The chain carries TRBV11-2 and TRBJ2-1, with D possibly matching TRBD1 (6 bases). Germline V gives CDR1 SGHAT, CDR2 FQNNGV. The CDR3 length is 17 residues. The V end was cut by 2 bases, the J end by 6 bases, with 20 bases between. The CDR3 sequence: CASSLFIGQRVFNEQFF. The CDR3 nucleotides are TGTGCCAGCAGCTTATTTATAGGACAGCGTGTTTTCAATGAGCAGTTCTTC.

Only a few counts were recorded for this clonotype. This chain links TRBV3-1 with TRBJ2-1; a possible D gene is TRBD1 (5 bases). The germline V gene has CDR1 LGHDT and CDR2 YNNKEL (reference sequence). This CDR3 region has 15 residues. V was pared by 7 bases and J by 3 bases, with 16 bases between. Here the CDR3 DNA reads TGTGCCAGCACTAACCTTTTAGGGGTCTACAATGAGCAGTTCTTC. This gives the protein CASTNLLGVYNEQFF.

This clonotype has more than one count but fewer than ten. CDR3 sequence: CASSSPGQIYEQYF. The DNA for the CDR3 is TGTGCCAGCAGCTCTCCGGGACAGATATACGAGCAGTACTTC. This rearrangement joins TRBV5-6 to TRBJ2-7; TRBD1 matches at 7 bases. The V gene end was trimmed by 3 bases and the J gene end by 4 bases; junction bases not matched to a gene: 7. The germline V gene has CDR1 SGHDT and CDR2 YYEEEE. This CDR3 region has 14 residues.

This clonotype was counted a few times. The DNA for the CDR3 is TGTGCCAGCAGCGTAGACCTAGGCCCCGATACGCAGTATTTT. Its translation: CASSVDLGPDTQYF. The gene calls are TRBV9 and TRBJ2-3; D unresolved. The CDR3 sequence is 14 residues long. Germline CDR1 reads SGDLS; CDR2 reads YYNGEE. Trimming removed 0 bases from V and 6 bases from J, with 11 bases in between. The full variable domain, its missing parts supplied by reference TRBV9 and TRBJ2-3, is DSGVTQTPKHLITATGQRVTLRCSPRSGDLSVYWYQQSLDQGLQFLIQYYNGEERAKGNILERFSAQQFPDLHSELNLSSLELGDSALYFCASSVDLGPDTQYFGPGTRLTVL.

This clonotype was seen a few times. V and J are TRBV5-1 and TRBJ2-7, with 7 bases lining up with TRBD2. Germline V lookup: CDR1 SGHRS, CDR2 YFSETQ. The CDR3 is 14 residues long. The V and J ends lost 4 bases and 0 bases, in that order; junction bases with no gene match: 4. The CDR3 coding sequence is TGCGCCAGCAGCGCCCGGGACTACTCCTACGAGCAGTACTTC. This sequence encodes CASSARDYSYEQYF.

The chain carries TRBV11-1 and TRBJ2-1; the match to TRBD2 covers 10 bases. The CDR3 runs to 15 residues. With V trimmed by 5 bases and J by 14 bases, 15 bases remained unmatched. CDR1 is SGHAT, CDR2 FQDESV, per germline (reference sequence). The CDR3 DNA reads TGTGCCAGCAGCCCCGGGACTAGCGATATAGGGGGGAAGTTCTTC. Amino acid sequence: CASSPGTSDIGGKFF.

This clonotype was found many times. The rearrangement uses TRBV7-9 and TRBJ1-3; D is uncertain. V gave up 5 bases and J gave up 3 bases, with 17 bases separating them. The CDR3 sequence is 16 residues long. Germline CDR1 reads SEHNR; CDR2 reads FQNEAQ (reference sequence). The CDR3 sequence is CASSATRAIGGNTIYF. DNA for the CDR3: TGTGCCAGCAGCGCTACACGGGCTATTGGTGGAAACACCATATATTTT.

This clonotype was recorded at least ten times. A read error may account for a junction end that differs from germline. The chain links TRBV7-9 to TRBJ2-7; no clear D gene. The germline CDR1 and CDR2 sequences are SEHNR and FQNEAQ (reference sequence). The CDR3 length is 12 residues. The CDR3 is CASSLEGDEQYF. DNA of the CDR3: TGCGCCAGCAGCTTGGAAGGCGACGAGCAGTACTTC.

This clonotype was seen a handful of times. V is TRBV2 and J is TRBJ2-7, with a tentative D call TRBD1 (6 bases). The CDR3 contains 13 residues. CDR1 SNHLY and CDR2 FYNNEI come from the germline V gene. V was shortened by 6 bases and J by 3 bases, with 12 bases between the two germline ends. The CDR3 loop is CASSPGHNYEQYF. Written as DNA, the CDR3 is TGTGCCAGCAGCCCGGGACATAACTACGAGCAGTACTTC.

This clonotype was seen a handful of times. The rearrangement uses TRBV9 and TRBJ2-6, with D possibly TRBD1 on 6 matching bases. V shed 0 bases and J shed 0 bases, with 7 bases lying between them. The CDR3 runs to 16 residues. Germline CDR1 is SGDLS and CDR2 is YYNGEE. The CDR3 reads CASSVVGASGANVLTF. DNA of the CDR3: TGTGCCAGCAGCGTAGTGGGGGCCTCTGGGGCCAACGTCCTGACTTTC.

This clonotype was seen more than once but under ten times. Here the CDR3 DNA reads TGTGCCAGCTCTACGGACAGTTCGAGCTCCTATAATTCACCCCTCCACTTT. Residues: CASSTDSSSSYNSPLHF. V gene TRBV5-6 combines with J gene TRBJ1-6; maybe TRBD1 (6 bases). Per germline, CDR1 SGHDT and CDR2 YYEEEE. The germline V and J ends were trimmed by 7 bases and 0 bases, with 17 bases remaining between them. The length of the CDR3 is 17 residues.

This clonotype showed up just a few times. V usage is TRBV20-1 and J usage is TRBJ2-1; TRBD1 aligns across 9 bases. Germline values: CDR1 DFQATT, CDR2 SNEGSKA (reference sequence). The CDR3 has 15 amino acids. The V and J ends lost 3 bases and 7 bases, in that order; junction bases with no gene match: 10. The CDR3 is CSASIGTGLKNEQFF. The CDR3 DNA reads as TGCAGTGCTAGTATTGGGACAGGGTTGAAGAATGAGCAGTTCTTC.

Only a few counts were recorded for this clonotype. This chain connects TRBV27 to TRBJ2-1; 7 nucleotides agree with TRBD1. This CDR3 has 14 amino acids. Germline lookup yields CDR1 MNHEY and CDR2 SMNVEV (reference sequence). After removal of 3 bases from V and 5 bases from J, the junction contained 4 bases not matched to a gene. Here the CDR3 reads CASSFGTANNEQFF. CDR3 nucleotides: TGTGCCAGCAGTTTTGGGACAGCTAACAATGAGCAGTTCTTC.

This clonotype was seen a few times. This chain uses TRBV6-5 with TRBJ2-1, with D possibly matching TRBD2 (6 bases). CDR1 is MNHEY, CDR2 SVGAGI, per germline. The CDR3 consists of 15 residues. The ends were cut back, 2 bases at V and 7 bases at J, with 15 bases in the middle. The CDR3 DNA reads as TGTGCCAGCAGTTACACCTTCGGGGGTTTTAATGAGCAGTTCTTC. Residues: CASSYTFGGFNEQFF.

The chain carries TRBV3-1 and TRBJ2-7; TRBD2 is a possible D gene (5 bases). Per the germline V gene, CDR1 is LGHDT and CDR2 is YNNKEL (reference sequence). There are 15 residues in the CDR3. V dropped 4 bases and J dropped 0 bases, with 13 bases sitting between them. This chain's CDR3 is CASSRNGVPSYEQYF. CDR3 in DNA: TGTGCCAGCAGCCGCAACGGGGTCCCCTCCTACGAGCAGTACTTC.

CDR3: CSARVGQGAKYNEQFF. CDR3 in DNA: TGCAGTGCTAGGGTAGGACAGGGGGCGAAATACAATGAGCAGTTCTTC. V gene TRBV20-1 combines with J gene TRBJ2-1; 11 nucleotides line up with TRBD1. V shed 3 bases and J 4 bases; nucleotides not matched to a gene: 8. Germline V lookup: CDR1 DFQATT, CDR2 SNEGSKA (reference sequence). CDR3 size: 16 residues.

The chain couples TRBV12-3 or TRBV12-4 to TRBJ1-4; D unclear. The CDR3 is 12 amino acids. The V gene lost 2 bases and the J gene lost 12 bases, with 10 bases spanning the gap. The CDR3 DNA reads as TGTGCCAGCAGTTTAAGGCGAATGGAACTGTTTTTT. This encodes CASSLRRMELFF.

J is TRBJ1-1 and V is TRBV6-6, with a possible D match to TRBD1 (5 bases). This CDR3 has 12 amino acids. Germline V lookup: CDR1 MNHNY, CDR2 SVGAGI (reference sequence). V was shortened by 7 bases and J by 4 bases, with 10 bases between the two germline ends. CDR3 sequence: CASTSGVTEAFF. The CDR3 region has the DNA TGTGCCAGCACCTCGGGGGTCACTGAAGCTTTCTTT.

The J gene is TRBJ2-5, the V gene TRBV20-1; 8 bases map to TRBD2. Trimming took 3 bases from V and 1 from J; bases not matched to a gene: 7. The CDR3 covers 15 residues. Germline-derived CDR1 and CDR2 are DFQATT and SNEGSKA (reference sequence). This CDR3 is CSASRASGLQETQYF. CDR3 bases: TGCAGTGCTAGTCGGGCTAGCGGGCTCCAAGAGACCCAGTACTTC.

This chain connects TRBV4-2 to TRBJ2-1; D is unclear. From germline, CDR1 is LGHNA and CDR2 YNFKEQ. The V end was cut by 4 bases, the J end by 9 bases, with 22 bases between. The CDR3 is 16 residues long. The CDR3 bases are TGTGCCAGCAGCCGAATCCTAGGACCAGATCTTAGTGAGCAGTTCTTC. It codes for CASSRILGPDLSEQFF.

The chain carries TRBV30 and TRBJ2-1, with unresolved D. Germline CDR1 and CDR2: GTSNPN and SVGIG (reference sequence). The V end lost 3 bases, the J end lost 9 bases, and 9 bases lay between the germline ends. The CDR3 is 11 amino acids. The CDR3 loop reads CAWSDTFEQFF. The CDR3 DNA is TGTGCCTGGAGCGACACATTTGAGCAGTTCTTC.

The chain combines TRBV20-1 with TRBJ2-2, with D possibly TRBD2 on 5 matching bases. Germline loops: CDR1 DFQATT, CDR2 SNEGSKA (reference sequence). Trimming cost V 3 bases and J 0 bases, with 14 bases left between them. This CDR3 comprises 16 residues. The CDR3 spells CSASSERTPNTGELFF. The CDR3 DNA follows: TGCAGTGCTAGCTCTGAGCGGACCCCGAACACCGGGGAGCTGTTTTTT.

This clonotype was seen more than once but under ten times. The chain couples TRBV12-3 or TRBV12-4 to TRBJ1-1; maybe TRBD1 (5 bases). Between the trimmed V and J ends, which lost 4 bases and 8 bases, there was a span of 11 bases. The length of the CDR3 is 12 residues. The CDR3 sequence is CASSWGTREAFF. The CDR3 nucleotides read TGTGCCAGCAGTTGGGGCACGAGGGAAGCTTTCTTT.